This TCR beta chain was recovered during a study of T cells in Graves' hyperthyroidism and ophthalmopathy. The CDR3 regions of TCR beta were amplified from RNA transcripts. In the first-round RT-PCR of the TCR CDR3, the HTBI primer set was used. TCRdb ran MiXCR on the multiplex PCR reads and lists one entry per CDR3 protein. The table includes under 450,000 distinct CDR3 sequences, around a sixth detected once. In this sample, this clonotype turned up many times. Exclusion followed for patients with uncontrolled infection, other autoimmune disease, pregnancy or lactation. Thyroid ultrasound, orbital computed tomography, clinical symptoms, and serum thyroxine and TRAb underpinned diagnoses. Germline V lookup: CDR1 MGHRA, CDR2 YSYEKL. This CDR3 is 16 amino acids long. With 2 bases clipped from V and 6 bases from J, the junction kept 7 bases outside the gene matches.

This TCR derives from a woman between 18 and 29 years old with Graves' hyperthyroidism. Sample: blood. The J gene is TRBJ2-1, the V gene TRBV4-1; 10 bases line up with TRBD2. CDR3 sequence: CASSQPLAGGGNEQFF. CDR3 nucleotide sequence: TGCGCCAGCAGCCAACCATTAGCGGGAGGAGGCAATGAGCAGTTCTTC.